The clone carrying this TCR beta chain was detected only a few times. Its antigen is undetermined. Researchers ran the PCR with 60 Vbeta and 13 Jbeta primers. Profiling relied on immunoSEQ multiplex PCR, and the TCRdb table lists in-frame clones only, not all of them. The repertoire holds hundreds of thousands of clones, 72% seen once, with approximately 2.1% in the top ten. This record belongs to a study of cytomegalovirus exposure and HLA in healthy donors. Findings of the study overall: Presence/absence analyses assumed roughly uniform sequencing depth across donors, which may not hold. In an earlier analysis, most TCR beta V segments were productive about 90% or about 30% of the time.

This CDR3 spans 14 amino acids. The germline V gene encodes CDR1 MNHNS and CDR2 SASEGT. Unmatched junction bases numbered 8, after V lost 8 bases and J lost 4 bases. Healthy bone marrow donors made up the donor group. This TCR came from a female donor in good health and CMV-seronegative. The V and J genes are TRBV6-1 and TRBJ2-7; 10 bases are shared with TRBD2. Sequences were obtained from PBMCs. The CDR3 is CASASGSVRYEQYF. In DNA, the CDR3 is TGTGCCAGCGCTAGCGGGAGTGTGAGGTACGAGCAGTACTTC.